This T cell receptor beta chain came from a study of blood T cell repertoires in COVID-19. The wider study: The United States, Italy and Spain were the sources of the acute and convalescent COVID-19 samples. PBMCs, B-cell-depleted T cells, or T cells provided the cDNA or gDNA that made up the material.

The authors' processing: Nucleated cell number was recorded as an estimate derived from reference gene primer amplification. Generated by immunoSEQ multiplex PCR, the TCRdb table keeps only in-frame clones and is missing some. The D gene and trimming were derived from the DNA, and the V and J assignments and clone size from that table. The table lists tens of thousands of clones, approximately 79% of them singletons. The germline V gene has CDR1 SGHRS and CDR2 YFSETQ. Germline trimming cut 3 bases from V and 6 bases from J; bases unmatched to any gene: 9. The CDR3 covers 15 residues. The chain has TRBV5-1 and TRBJ2-3; 8 bases agree with TRBD2. The clonotype was recovered from a man aged 70 or older with active or convalescent COVID-19. Sequences were obtained from peripheral blood. In DNA, the CDR3 is TGCGCCAGCAGCTCAAGCGGGGGTGGTTTGGATACGCAGTATTTT. Its protein product is CASSSSGGGLDTQYF.